This is a list of T cell receptor beta chains from one sample in a study of shared clonotypes between healthy human individuals. Here immunoSEQ multiplex PCR was the method, and the copy in TCRdb shows in-frame clones only, minus some. The repertoire includes about 2 million clones, approximately 94% of them detected once, and under 1.5% sits in the top ten. The sequencing sample was made of naive CD8+ T cells sorted from blood. These receptors originate from a man in his late teens or twenties in good health. Each CDR3 is given without its conserved first and last residue.

len	v_gene	j_gene	CDR3aa
10	TRBV11-2	TRBJ2-7	ASSLGMVEQY
15	TRBV4-1	TRBJ2-1	ASSQGVLEGVVGEQF
13	TRBV5-1	TRBJ2-7	ASTLGQGPPYEQY
14	TRBV4-1	TRBJ1-6	ASSQEHAGYNSPLH
15	TRBV4-3	TRBJ2-2	ASSQEPAYSDTGELF
14	TRBV4-1	TRBJ1-2	ASTPSGGGSPYGYT
12	TRBV28	TRBJ1-5	ASSLRQGNQPQH
14	TRBV7-9	TRBJ2-5	ASSLVIGGYQETQY
12	TRBV27	TRBJ1-5	ASSLVGADQPQH
13	TRBV11-2	TRBJ2-1	ASSLPGLAYNEQF
13	TRBV5-1	TRBJ1-2	ASSLDWLTNYGYT
12	TRBV4-1	TRBJ1-1	ASSHPRGAEGAF
11	TRBV7-9	TRBJ2-5	ASSHAVEETQY
13	TRBV5-4	TRBJ2-7	ASSLVAGSSYEQY
14	TRBV18	TRBJ2-5	ASSPKQGPLGETQY
12	TRBV2	TRBJ2-5	ASKTGEGQETQY
13	TRBV5-1	TRBJ2-3	ASSPERVNADTQY
13	TRBV13	TRBJ2-3	ASSRQEDNTDTQY
9	TRBV29-1	TRBJ2-7	SVASGVEQY
12	TRBV7-2	TRBJ2-7	ASSFQGATYEQY
10	TRBV30	TRBJ2-1	AWGGQSREQF
14	TRBV14	TRBJ2-3	ASSLAGGSVFDTQY
15	TRBV5-4	TRBJ2-3	ASSPTGGPGSTDTQY
12	TRBV7-8	TRBJ1-1	ASSSGWMNTEAF
13	TRBV6-1	TRBJ2-7	ASSEEPLSSYEQY
12	TRBV18	TRBJ1-2	ASSPLDRGDGYT
12	TRBV10-1	TRBJ2-7	ASSEKQVPYEQY
13	TRBV5-1	TRBJ2-5	ASSLDRAPKGTQY
13	TRBV10-1	TRBJ1-4	ASSSSGTGNEKLF
11	TRBV27	TRBJ2-7	ASSLGPSYEQY
14	TRBV4-1	TRBJ2-1	ASSPQGRQGNNEQF
12	TRBV6-5	TRBJ1-6	ASSYRGVGGPLH
15	TRBV27	TRBJ2-3	ASSIKVLAGATDTQY
12	TRBV14	TRBJ2-3	ASSQAPGLDTQY
16	TRBV4-1	TRBJ1-1	ASSQVAGQGRRGTEAF
15	TRBV4-1	TRBJ2-2	ASSPPTSGRAGGELF
13	TRBV13	TRBJ2-7	ASSFAVGGAHEQY
11	TRBV7-8	TRBJ2-7	ASSLVGGYEQY
12	TRBV19	TRBJ2-7	ASSIVGGSYEQY
16	TRBV4-1	TRBJ2-3	ASSQDYRPPTSTDTQY
13	TRBV7-6	TRBJ2-2	ASSFFGDNTGELF
13	TRBV7-9	TRBJ1-1	ASSSYDRGVAEAF
12	TRBV9	TRBJ2-7	ASSVASRGYEQY
14	TRBV4-1	TRBJ1-4	ASSQGWTGGDEKLF
11	TRBV14	TRBJ1-2	ASSQDGNYGYT
11	TRBV2	TRBJ2-7	ASRTGTAYEQY
13	TRBV7-9	TRBJ2-1	ASSLKPAAGDEQF
13	TRBV10-3	TRBJ2-7	ASQGASGDSYEQY
12	TRBV4-1	TRBJ2-7	ASSQDLGGYEQY
12	TRBV27	TRBJ1-2	ASSLYGLGYGYT
12	TRBV6-5	TRBJ1-6	ASSYFQGSSPLH
13	TRBV28	TRBJ1-5	ASILGQGVSLPQH